This section outlines one TCR beta chain sequence together with its context. These data are taken from a study of response to subunit inactivated influenza vaccine. V lost 0 bases to trimming and J lost 0 bases, with 12 bases between them. This CDR3 comprises 16 residues. The V gene's germline CDR1 is SGDLS and CDR2 YYNGEE. TCRdb used MiXCR to reprocess the RT-PCR reads, holding one entry per CDR3 protein. The data contain about 530,000 distinct CDR3 sequences, over 10% of them seen just once; the ten biggest clones take up 13%. This TCR derives from a man aged 50-59 years who received an inactivated influenza vaccine. This chain joins TRBV9 and TRBJ2-5, with D tentatively TRBD2 (6 bases). The input for sequencing was PBMCs from blood, taken 40 to 50 days after vaccination. This CDR3 is CASSVGERVDQETQYF. The CDR3, as DNA: TGTGCCAGCAGCGTAGGGGAGCGGGTAGACCAAGAGACCCAGTACTTC.